The T cell receptor beta chain under discussion was sequenced for a study of T cell responses to AZD1222 COVID-19 vaccine. Study-level points and caveats: Baseline serostatus was positive in only six AZD1222 recipients. Spike-specific TCRs gained breadth and depth after people received two AZD1222 doses. Donors skewed white British and female; clonal diversity was possibly underestimated. CD4 TCRs covered the whole spike, strongest at regions 160-218 and 743-854.

Worth noting for this clone: Its antigen is currently unknown.

This CDR3 comprises 16 residues. Germline CDR1 is LGHNA and CDR2 is YNFKEQ. The V end was cut by 3 bases, the J end by 4 bases, with 16 bases between. Data came from immunoSEQ multiplex PCR; TCRdb stores just in-frame clones and leaves some out. The repertoire holds roughly 100,000 clones, roughly 93% seen once, with 5% in the top ten. The chain carries TRBV4-2 and TRBJ1-3; D not certain. Sample: peripheral blood, taken on day 0 of AZD1222 vaccination. The TCR was taken from an adult in good health. CDR3 in amino acids: CASSHAETHGGNTIYF. For the CDR3, the DNA is TGTGCCAGCAGCCATGCGGAGACCCACGGGGGAAACACCATATATTTT.